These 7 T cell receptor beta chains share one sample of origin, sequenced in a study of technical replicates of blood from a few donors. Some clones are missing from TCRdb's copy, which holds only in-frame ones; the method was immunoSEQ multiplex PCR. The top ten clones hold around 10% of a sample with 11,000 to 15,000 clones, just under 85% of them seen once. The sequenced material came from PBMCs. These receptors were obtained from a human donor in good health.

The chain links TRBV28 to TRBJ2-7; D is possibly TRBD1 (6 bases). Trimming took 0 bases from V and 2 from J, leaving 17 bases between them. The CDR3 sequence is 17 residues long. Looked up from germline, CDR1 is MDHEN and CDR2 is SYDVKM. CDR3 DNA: TGTGCCAGCAGTTTATGGGCCCAGGGGCTGATTACCTACGAGCAGTACTTC. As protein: CASSLWAQGLITYEQYF.

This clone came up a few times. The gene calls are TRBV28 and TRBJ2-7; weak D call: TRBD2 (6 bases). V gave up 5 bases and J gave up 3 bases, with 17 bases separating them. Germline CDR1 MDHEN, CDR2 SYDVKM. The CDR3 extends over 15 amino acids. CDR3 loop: CASSPLGTGIYEQYF. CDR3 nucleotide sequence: TGTGCCAGCAGTCCATTAGGGACTGGGATCTACGAGCAGTACTTC.

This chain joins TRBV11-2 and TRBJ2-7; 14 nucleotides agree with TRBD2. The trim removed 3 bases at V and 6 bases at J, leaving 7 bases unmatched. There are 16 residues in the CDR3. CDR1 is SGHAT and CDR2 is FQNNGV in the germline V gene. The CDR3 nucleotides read TGTGCCAGCAGCTTCGGGACTAGCGGGAGACCGGGCGAGCAGTACTTC. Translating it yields CASSFGTSGRPGEQYF.

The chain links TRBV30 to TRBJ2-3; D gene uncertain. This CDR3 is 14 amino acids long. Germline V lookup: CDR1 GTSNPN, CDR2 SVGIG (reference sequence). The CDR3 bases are TGTCCGATACCATTGGCCCGAAGCACAGATACGCAGTATTTT. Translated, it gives CPIPLARSTDTQYF.

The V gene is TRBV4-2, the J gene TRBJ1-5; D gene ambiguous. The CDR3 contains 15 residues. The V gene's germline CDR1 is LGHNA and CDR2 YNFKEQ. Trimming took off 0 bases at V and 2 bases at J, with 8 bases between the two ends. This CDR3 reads CASSQEVTGNQPQHF. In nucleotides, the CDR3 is TGTGCCAGCAGCCAAGAGGTAACAGGCAATCAGCCCCAGCATTTT.

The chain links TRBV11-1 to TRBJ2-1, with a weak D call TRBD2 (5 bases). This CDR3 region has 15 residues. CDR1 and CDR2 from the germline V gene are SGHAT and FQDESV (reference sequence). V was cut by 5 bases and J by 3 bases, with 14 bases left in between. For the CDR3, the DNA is TGTGCCAGCAGCCCCGCGGGTGGGATCTACAATGAGCAGTTCTTC. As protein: CASSPAGGIYNEQFF.

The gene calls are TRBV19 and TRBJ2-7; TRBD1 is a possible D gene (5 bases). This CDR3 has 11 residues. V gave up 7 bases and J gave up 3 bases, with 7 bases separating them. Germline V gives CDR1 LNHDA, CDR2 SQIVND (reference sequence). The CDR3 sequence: CASTDSYEQYF. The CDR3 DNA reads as TGTGCCAGTACTGACAGCTACGAGCAGTACTTC. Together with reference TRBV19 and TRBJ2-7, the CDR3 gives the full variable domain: DGGITQSPKYLFRKEGQNVTLSCEQNLNHDAMYWYRQDPGQGLRLIYYSQIVNDFQKGDIAEGYSVSREKKESFPLTVTSAQKNPTAFYLCASTDSYEQYFGPGTRLTVT.